This TCR beta chain was observed in a study of blood T cell repertoires in COVID-19. Background on the study: T cells, B-cell-depleted T cells, or PBMCs provided the cDNA or gDNA that served as material.

This CDR3 has 16 amino acids. V lost 6 bases, J lost 0 bases, and 9 bases stayed unmatched. Germline V gene lookup returns CDR1 SGHDN and CDR2 FVKESK. Per the authors' pipeline: Amplification of reference gene primers provided the estimated nucleated cell counts. The table came from immunoSEQ multiplex PCR; TCRdb's copy has only in-frame clones and leaves some out. Clone size and the V and J calls come from that table; the DNA yielded D and trimming. Altogether roughly 230,000 clones are present, around 90% being singletons, with the ten largest covering about 2.1%. The specimen sequenced was peripheral blood. The chain has TRBV14 and TRBJ1-2; TRBD1 matches at 8 bases. This clonotype originated in a woman in her sixties or seventies with COVID-19, enrolled during active disease. The CDR3 DNA sequence: TGTGCCAGCAGTCCTCTTGGGACAGGTGCTAACTATGGCTACACCTTC. It is translated as CASSPLGTGANYGYTF.